This is a list of T cell receptor beta chains from one sample in a study of T cell responses to AZD1222 COVID-19 vaccine. Profiled with immunoSEQ multiplex PCR; TCRdb holds only in-frame clones, not every one. The data show 150,000 or so clones, with 80% to 90% seen just once and 4.5% to 6% held by the top ten. Sequences were derived from peripheral blood, sampled on day 0 of AZD1222 vaccination. These receptors were obtained from an adult in good health. The CDR3 runs from the conserved cysteine through the conserved F or W. Each record gives: D gene, V gene, clone size, J gene, CDR3 DNA, CDR3 protein. D genes are given only for firm matches. Part of the rows lack a size; the others show once, few, many or a class for expanded clones.

.,TRBV5-1,.,TRBJ2-6,TGCGCCAGCAGCTTGGATGGAGGGGCCAACGTCCTGACTTTC,CASSLDGGANVLTF
.,TRBV6-4,.,TRBJ2-1,TGTGCCAGCAGCCCGACAGCCGCCTACAATGAGCAGTTCTTC,CASSPTAAYNEQFF
.,TRBV4-1,once,TRBJ1-2,TGCGCCAGCAGCCAAGATACACCGGACAGCACTCTTTACTTC,CASSQDTPDSTLYF
TRBD1,TRBV27,.,TRBJ2-7,TGTGCCAGCAGTACCGGGACAGGGGGCTACGAGCAGTACTTC,CASSTGTGGYEQYF
.,TRBV29-1,few,TRBJ1-1,TGCAGCGTCTTGATGGGCGGGCTGGGCACTGAAGCTTTCTTT,CSVLMGGLGTEAFF
.,TRBV2,few,TRBJ1-5,TGTGCCAGCAGTGAAAGGCAGGGAGTCGTTCAGCCCCAGCATTTT,CASSERQGVVQPQHF
TRBD1,TRBV15,once,TRBJ1-1,TGTGCCACCAGCAGATACCAGGGGGTTGAAGCTTTCTTT,CATSRYQGVEAFF
TRBD1,TRBV19,.,TRBJ1-2,TGTGCCAGTAGCACAGGGGGCTTCTATGGCTACACCTTC,CASSTGGFYGYTF
.,TRBV3-1/TRBV3-2,.,TRBJ1-3,TGTGCCAGCAGCCAAGATCGGAAGGGCGTGATGCCCATATATTTT,CASSQDRKGVMPIYF
.,TRBV11-2,.,TRBJ2-5,TGTGCCAGCAGCGACCTGGAGACCCAGTACTTC,CASSDLETQYF
TRBD2,TRBV30,.,TRBJ2-7,TGTGCCTGGAGCTCTAGCGGGAGAAGTGAGCAGTACTTC,CAWSSSGRSEQYF
TRBD2,TRBV4-2,.,TRBJ2-7,TGTGCCAGCAGCCGGATGAGGCCGGGCCTAGCGGGAAGGTCCTACGAGCAGTACTTC,CASSRMRPGLAGRSYEQYF
.,TRBV19,.,TRBJ1-2,TGTGCCAGTAGTATGTGGTCATTGGAAGACAACTATGGCTACACCTTC,CASSMWSLEDNYGYTF
.,TRBV19,.,TRBJ2-3,TGTGCCAGTAGTTCCTTGATTCACAGTAGCACAGATACGCAGTATTTT,CASSSLIHSSTDTQYF
.,TRBV2,.,TRBJ2-2,TGTGCCAGCAGTAACGACAGGGAGGGCGGGGAGCTGTTTTTT,CASSNDREGGELFF
.,TRBV10-2,once,TRBJ1-1,TGCGCCAGCAGGTTACAGGGGAACACTGAAGCTTTCTTT,CASRLQGNTEAFF
.,TRBV11-2,few,TRBJ1-2,TGTGCCAGCAGCCTGGTGGGAGGCTATGGCTACACCTTC,CASSLVGGYGYTF
.,TRBV7-2,.,TRBJ2-7,TGTGCCAGCAGCCTACAAGGGACTGGCTACGAGCAGTACTTC,CASSLQGTGYEQYF
.,TRBV12-2,.,TRBJ1-2,TGTGCAAGTCGCTTCCAAACAGGAGTCTTTGACTATGGCTACACCTTC,CASRFQTGVFDYGYTF
.,TRBV7-2,.,TRBJ1-5,TGTGCCAGCAGCCCGGGGACCCCTATAGGGAGGGAGCCCCAGCATTTT,CASSPGTPIGREPQHF
.,TRBV3-1/TRBV3-2,once,TRBJ2-1,TGTGCCAGCAGCCAAGTAAGACAGGAGCAGTTCTTC,CASSQVRQEQFF
.,TRBV28,.,TRBJ2-5,TGTGCCAGCATCTCAGCTAACCAAGAGACCCAGTACTTC,CASISANQETQYF
.,TRBV28,.,TRBJ2-7,TGTGCCAATCCGACAGGCTCCGTATGTCACGAGCAGTACTTC,CANPTGSVCHEQYF
.,TRBV6-1,once,TRBJ2-7,TGTGCCAGCAGTTCAAACAGGGACAACGAGCAGTACTTC,CASSSNRDNEQYF
TRBD1,TRBV13,.,TRBJ1-6,TGTGCCAGCAGCTTAGGAGGGACAGAGCCTAATTCACCCCTCCACTTT,CASSLGGTEPNSPLHF
.,TRBV5-1,.,TRBJ2-5,TGCGCCAGCAGCTTGGGGCAGGTGGGGCAAGAGACCCAGTACTTC,CASSLGQVGQETQYF
.,TRBV6-2/TRBV6-3,.,TRBJ2-7,TGTGCCAGCAGTTACCGGTACGAGCAGTACTTC,CASSYRYEQYF
TRBD1,TRBV7-2,.,TRBJ1-1,TGTGCCAGCAGTTATGGACAGGGACCTATGAACACTGAAGCTTTCTTT,CASSYGQGPMNTEAFF
TRBD1,TRBV18,.,TRBJ1-1,TGTGCCAGCTCACCGACCCAGGGGGCAGACACTGAAGCTTTCTTT,CASSPTQGADTEAFF